The sequence of this TCR beta chain was determined in a study of graft-versus-host responses after intestinal transplantation. Study context: Recipients uniformly received anti-thymocyte globulin induction, followed by tacrolimus and steroids for about three years.

Study-wide results and limits: GvH clones turned up in recipient marrow; some had shown up first in ileum or blood. Allografts of one patient group, those with graft-donor T cell macrochimerism, had high graft-versus-host to host-versus-graft clonal ratios.

The CDR3 is 15 amino acids. Germline-derived CDR1 and CDR2 are SGHKS and YYEKEE (reference sequence). The J segment lost 6 bases and the V segment lost 4 bases, leaving 12 bases of the junction unmatched. About this clone itself: Its antigen is as yet unknown.

Profiling relied on immunoSEQ multiplex PCR, and the TCRdb table lists in-frame clones only, not all of them. The table shows over 10,000 clones, with 84% occurring only once. Sample: PBMCs, taken approximately 310 days after intestinal transplant. The rearrangement joins TRBV5-5 to TRBJ2-7; 8 positions match TRBD1. The receptor was derived from a human patient who received an intestinal transplant, so some T cells may come from the graft donor. CDR3 coding DNA: TGTGCCAGCAGCCCCGGAATCGGACAGGGCCGCGAGCAGTACTTC. Translating gives CASSPGIGQGREQYF.